Listed below are T cell receptor beta chains from one sample, sequenced in a study of response to subunit inactivated influenza vaccine. TCRdb analysed the RT-PCR reads with MiXCR anew, one entry per CDR3 protein. The sample lists 650,000 to 700,000 distinct CDR3 sequences; roughly 14% were seen once. Here the sequenced sample was PBMCs from blood, taken approximately 13 days after vaccination. These receptor sequences come from a man between 45 and 60 years old who received an inactivated influenza vaccine. Both conserved end residues are trimmed from each CDR3. D genes are given only for firm matches.

TRBD1,TRBV20-1,TRBJ2-5,12,SANIDRGYETQY
.,TRBV5-1,TRBJ2-7,11,ASSGDNSYEQY
.,TRBV10-3,TRBJ2-1,10,AIRGPNNEQF
TRBD2,TRBV20-1,TRBJ2-1,14,SAKTSGGAVGREQF
.,TRBV7-2,TRBJ1-1,10,ASSHTHTEAF
.,TRBV7-2,TRBJ2-3,13,ASSLRVWYTDTQD
.,TRBV12-3/TRBV12-4,TRBJ1-1,11,ASSVQEYTEAF
.,TRBV20-1,TRBJ2-5,12,SATMAGQQETQY
TRBD1,TRBV12-3/TRBV12-4,TRBJ2-7,12,ASSRDRFAHEQY
.,TRBV20-1,TRBJ2-1,10,SARDHSNEQF
TRBD1,TRBV28,TRBJ2-5,14,ASSPPGQGLEETQY
.,TRBV4-1,TRBJ1-5,13,ASSPGFYSNQPQH
TRBD2,TRBV20-1,TRBJ2-7,12,SAKSASGSYEQY
TRBD2,TRBV5-1,TRBJ2-7,13,ASSIDPGLAYEQY
.,TRBV15,TRBJ2-5,12,ATRTAGLQETQY
.,TRBV7-2,TRBJ2-2,12,ASSLAPSAGELF
.,TRBV5-1,TRBJ2-1,14,ASNRAGGYSYNEQF
TRBD1,TRBV6-1,TRBJ2-7,13,ASRFGTGGNDEQY
.,TRBV20-1,TRBJ2-5,12,SAREGGRQETQY
TRBD1,TRBV4-3,TRBJ2-7,13,ASSQGTGQTYEQY
.,TRBV11-1,TRBJ2-2,17,ASSPKTEQRYFNTGELF
.,TRBV5-6,TRBJ2-5,12,ASSSRGAVKTQY
TRBD1,TRBV18,TRBJ1-6,11,ASSPGGRSPLH
.,TRBV4-1,TRBJ1-4,13,ASSGTGAGREKLF
.,TRBV12-3/TRBV12-4,TRBJ2-1,9,ASRTGYEQF
TRBD1,TRBV4-3,TRBJ1-4,15,ASSQDPTGESNEKLF
TRBD1,TRBV20-1,TRBJ1-4,11,SARTGLDEKLF
TRBD1,TRBV6-2/TRBV6-3,TRBJ2-2,13,ASKEPGGGTGELF
.,TRBV4-1,TRBJ1-6,16,ASSQEEDGTRVGSPLH
.,TRBV29-1,TRBJ2-3,10,SVGAGVGTQY
.,TRBV12-3/TRBV12-4,TRBJ2-3,10,ASRGLLDTQY
TRBD2,TRBV4-1,TRBJ2-1,14,ASSQVAGGRSNEQF
TRBD2,TRBV4-3,TRBJ2-7,14,ASSLGRAGRFHEQY
.,TRBV7-4,TRBJ2-3,13,ASSPKGRSTDTQY
TRBD1,TRBV4-2,TRBJ2-3,17,ASSQDPQSVRGPTDTQY
.,TRBV12-3/TRBV12-4,TRBJ2-7,11,ASSFGSHYEQY
TRBD1,TRBV12-3/TRBV12-4,TRBJ1-5,11,ASSYTGDQPQH
TRBD2,TRBV9,TRBJ2-1,14,ASSGGTSGNYNEQF
TRBD1,TRBV13,TRBJ2-7,11,ASSLGDRVEQY
.,TRBV5-1,TRBJ2-3,12,ASAPGGPTDTQY
TRBD2,TRBV20-1,TRBJ2-4,18,SARDPGTSGSGMAKNIQY
TRBD1,TRBV29-1,TRBJ1-2,12,SVGDRDSRRGYT
TRBD1,TRBV24-1,TRBJ2-7,14,ATSDPRDRGTYEQY
TRBD2,TRBV29-1,TRBJ2-5,11,SVNGGDQETQY
TRBD2,TRBV12-3/TRBV12-4,TRBJ2-1,13,ASRYGLADYNEQF
.,TRBV4-2,TRBJ1-2,14,ASSQDLKGTEYGYT
.,TRBV10-3,TRBJ1-2,12,AIRLEQGMGGYT
.,TRBV20-1,TRBJ2-5,11,SAPVQARETQY
.,TRBV29-1,TRBJ1-2,10,SVESGNYGYT
TRBD2,TRBV11-2,TRBJ2-7,14,ASSLEGLAETYEQY